The rows below give T cell receptor beta chains drawn from one sample of a study of blood T cells in healthy people across ages. Using its own MiXCR run on the 5' RACE reads, TCRdb lists one record per CDR3 protein. The data show 910,000 or so distinct CDR3 sequences, with 45% to 60% seen just once and roughly a fifth held by the top ten. Material: blood. These receptors originate from a woman between 55 and 75 years old in good health. CDR3s include the opening cysteine and the closing phenylalanine or tryptophan. The order of the fields is D gene, J gene, clone size, V gene, CDR3 DNA, CDR3 protein. The D gene is left open where the match is weak. The size entry is marked missing in some rows and otherwise reads once, few, many or a size class.

d_call: NA; j_call: TRBJ1-6; clone_size: few; v_call: TRBV12-3/TRBV12-4; cdr3_nt: TGTGCCAGCAGCAAGGGACCGAATACTTCACCCCTCCACTTT; cdr3_aa: CASSKGPNTSPLHF
d_call: TRBD2; j_call: TRBJ2-5; clone_size: NA; v_call: TRBV7-2; cdr3_nt: TGTGCCAGCACCCCTAGCGGGAGTCTCTGGGAGCAGTACTTC; cdr3_aa: CASTPSGSLWEQYF
d_call: TRBD1; j_call: TRBJ1-5; clone_size: NA; v_call: TRBV6-2/TRBV6-3; cdr3_nt: TGTGCCAGCAGTTCCGGCGACAGGGGGAGAAATCAGCCCCAGCATTTT; cdr3_aa: CASSSGDRGRNQPQHF
d_call: NA; j_call: TRBJ2-3; clone_size: few; v_call: TRBV10-3; cdr3_nt: TGTGCCAGCGAACCGGACGCGGACTTTCAGCAGTATTTT; cdr3_aa: CASEPDADFQQYF
d_call: NA; j_call: TRBJ2-7; clone_size: NA; v_call: TRBV27; cdr3_nt: TGTGCCAGCAGTGCCAGGGACGGCTACAATGAGCAGTACTTC; cdr3_aa: CASSARDGYNEQYF
d_call: NA; j_call: TRBJ2-5; clone_size: NA; v_call: TRBV2; cdr3_nt: TGTGCCAGCAGTGATAGGTCGTCCGGGGATCAAGAGACCCAGTACTTC; cdr3_aa: CASSDRSSGDQETQYF
d_call: NA; j_call: TRBJ2-5; clone_size: NA; v_call: TRBV9; cdr3_nt: TGTGCCAGCAGCGTAATAGCGGCCCCTGGGGAGACCCAGTACTTC; cdr3_aa: CASSVIAAPGETQYF
d_call: NA; j_call: TRBJ2-1; clone_size: NA; v_call: TRBV11-2; cdr3_nt: TGTGCCAGCAGCTTGAGTCTAGCGCGAGGGGCCTACAATGAGCAGTTCTTC; cdr3_aa: CASSLSLARGAYNEQFF
d_call: TRBD1; j_call: TRBJ1-5; clone_size: NA; v_call: TRBV7-9; cdr3_nt: TGTGCCAGCAGCTTCGACAGGGGCAGGAACCAGCCCCAGCATTTT; cdr3_aa: CASSFDRGRNQPQHF
d_call: TRBD1; j_call: TRBJ1-2; clone_size: NA; v_call: TRBV7-2; cdr3_nt: TGTGCCAGCAGCTTAGTCTCGGCAGGGGGCTATGGCTACACCTTC; cdr3_aa: CASSLVSAGGYGYTF
d_call: TRBD2; j_call: TRBJ2-1; clone_size: few; v_call: TRBV4-2; cdr3_nt: TGTGCCAGCAGCAAACAGAGTAGCGGGAGCAATGAGCAGTTCTTC; cdr3_aa: CASSKQSSGSNEQFF
d_call: NA; j_call: TRBJ1-1; clone_size: NA; v_call: TRBV6-5; cdr3_nt: TGTGCCAGCAGTGACTCTTGGGGCACTGAAGCTTTCTTT; cdr3_aa: CASSDSWGTEAFF
d_call: TRBD1; j_call: TRBJ2-7; clone_size: NA; v_call: TRBV20-1; cdr3_nt: TGCAGTGCCCTATTCTCAGGGGGTCAGGGCGAGCAGTACTTC; cdr3_aa: CSALFSGGQGEQYF
d_call: NA; j_call: TRBJ2-5; clone_size: few; v_call: TRBV9; cdr3_nt: TGTGCCAGCAGCGTAGCCGGGTTCGAGCGCGAGACCCAGTACTTC; cdr3_aa: CASSVAGFERETQYF
d_call: TRBD1; j_call: TRBJ2-7; clone_size: many; v_call: TRBV7-2; cdr3_nt: TGTGCCAGCAGTTCCGGGACAGGGCGCTACGAGCAGTACTTC; cdr3_aa: CASSSGTGRYEQYF
d_call: TRBD2; j_call: TRBJ2-1; clone_size: NA; v_call: TRBV7-8; cdr3_nt: TGTGCCAGCAGCTTACCCCCTAGCGGGAAGACGTACAATGAGCAGTTCTTC; cdr3_aa: CASSLPPSGKTYNEQFF
d_call: NA; j_call: TRBJ2-1; clone_size: once; v_call: TRBV20-1; cdr3_nt: TGCAGTGCTGGCCCTAGCGTTGCGGTATACAATGAGCAGTTCTTC; cdr3_aa: CSAGPSVAVYNEQFF
d_call: TRBD1; j_call: TRBJ2-7; clone_size: NA; v_call: TRBV6-2/TRBV6-3; cdr3_nt: TGTGCCAGCAGGAGACGGACAGGGGGCCTTTGCGAGCAGTACTTC; cdr3_aa: CASRRRTGGLCEQYF
d_call: TRBD2; j_call: TRBJ2-1; clone_size: few; v_call: TRBV6-2/TRBV6-3; cdr3_nt: TGTGCCAGCAGCAATAGCGGGAGGGGTGGGTTCTTC; cdr3_aa: CASSNSGRGGFF
d_call: NA; j_call: TRBJ2-7; clone_size: few; v_call: TRBV20-1; cdr3_nt: TGCAGTGCTAGATCTACCAACTACGAGCAGTACTTC; cdr3_aa: CSARSTNYEQYF
d_call: TRBD2; j_call: TRBJ2-7; clone_size: NA; v_call: TRBV11-2; cdr3_nt: TGTGCCAGCAGCTTAAGCCCAGCGGGAGGCTACGAGCAGTACTTC; cdr3_aa: CASSLSPAGGYEQYF
d_call: NA; j_call: TRBJ2-7; clone_size: NA; v_call: TRBV7-2; cdr3_nt: TGTGCCAGCAGCTTAGCTTCGTCGGGACGGACCTACGAGCAGTACTTC; cdr3_aa: CASSLASSGRTYEQYF
d_call: TRBD1; j_call: TRBJ2-5; clone_size: NA; v_call: TRBV27; cdr3_nt: TGTGCCAGCAGTTTAGGGACAGGGGGCAGTGAGACCCAGTACTTC; cdr3_aa: CASSLGTGGSETQYF
d_call: TRBD2; j_call: TRBJ2-5; clone_size: NA; v_call: TRBV30; cdr3_nt: TGTGCCTGGAGTGGAACTAGCGGGAGACGGGAGACCCAGTACTTC; cdr3_aa: CAWSGTSGRRETQYF
d_call: NA; j_call: TRBJ2-4; clone_size: NA; v_call: TRBV7-2; cdr3_nt: TGTGCCAGCAGCTTAGGGGGCGGCACCTCAGCCAAAAACATTCAGTACTTC; cdr3_aa: CASSLGGGTSAKNIQYF
d_call: TRBD2; j_call: TRBJ2-7; clone_size: once; v_call: TRBV28; cdr3_nt: TGTGCCAGCAGCTTCGGGAGGCGATGCGAGCAGTACTTC; cdr3_aa: CASSFGRRCEQYF
d_call: TRBD1; j_call: TRBJ2-7; clone_size: few; v_call: TRBV5-1; cdr3_nt: TGCGCCAGCAGCGACGGACAGGACTACGAGCAGTACTTC; cdr3_aa: CASSDGQDYEQYF
d_call: TRBD2; j_call: TRBJ2-7; clone_size: NA; v_call: TRBV20-1; cdr3_nt: TGCAGTGCCCCCACTAGCGGGAGCGGGTACGAGCAGTACTTC; cdr3_aa: CSAPTSGSGYEQYF
d_call: NA; j_call: TRBJ2-7; clone_size: few; v_call: TRBV7-2; cdr3_nt: TGTGCCAGCAGCTTAAGGGCGGCAGCTGTCTACGAGCAGTACTTC; cdr3_aa: CASSLRAAAVYEQYF
d_call: NA; j_call: TRBJ2-1; clone_size: NA; v_call: TRBV7-3; cdr3_nt: TGTGCCAGCGGCGAGGACTGGGAGGCCAATGAGCAGTTCTTC; cdr3_aa: CASGEDWEANEQFF
d_call: NA; j_call: TRBJ2-1; clone_size: NA; v_call: TRBV29-1; cdr3_nt: TGCAGCGTGGGGGACCGAGAGCAGTTCTTC; cdr3_aa: CSVGDREQFF
d_call: NA; j_call: TRBJ2-3; clone_size: NA; v_call: TRBV7-2; cdr3_nt: TGTGCCGGCAGCCCATGGGGTAGGACTAACTCAGATACGCAGTATTTT; cdr3_aa: CAGSPWGRTNSDTQYF
d_call: TRBD2; j_call: TRBJ2-7; clone_size: few; v_call: TRBV29-1; cdr3_nt: TGCAGCGCCCGAAGGACTAGCGGGAGTAACGAGCAGTACTTC; cdr3_aa: CSARRTSGSNEQYF
d_call: TRBD2; j_call: TRBJ2-3; clone_size: once; v_call: TRBV18; cdr3_nt: TGTGCCAGCTCACCAGGCGGGAGAAGTAGCACAGATACGCAGTATTTT; cdr3_aa: CASSPGGRSSTDTQYF
d_call: NA; j_call: TRBJ2-1; clone_size: many; v_call: TRBV7-2; cdr3_nt: TGTGCCAGCAGCCGGAGGAATGAGCAGTTCTTC; cdr3_aa: CASSRRNEQFF
d_call: NA; j_call: TRBJ2-4; clone_size: few; v_call: TRBV15; cdr3_nt: TGTGCCACCAGCAGAGCCAGGGGGGGAAACATTCAGTACTTC; cdr3_aa: CATSRARGGNIQYF
d_call: NA; j_call: TRBJ1-2; clone_size: NA; v_call: TRBV2; cdr3_nt: TGTGCCAGCAGTGCGAGGGTTACAAAGGGTGGCTACACCTTC; cdr3_aa: CASSARVTKGGYTF
d_call: NA; j_call: TRBJ2-5; clone_size: NA; v_call: TRBV12-3/TRBV12-4; cdr3_nt: TGTGCCAGCAGTTTAGCGGGGACAGAGTTAGCGGAGACCCAGTACTTT; cdr3_aa: CASSLAGTELAETQYF
d_call: NA; j_call: TRBJ2-5; clone_size: NA; v_call: TRBV6-2/TRBV6-3; cdr3_nt: TGTGCCAGCAGTTACGTTGGACAGCAAGAGACCCAGTACTTC; cdr3_aa: CASSYVGQQETQYF
d_call: NA; j_call: TRBJ2-1; clone_size: few; v_call: TRBV5-1; cdr3_nt: TGCGCCAGCAGCTTGCCGGGGGGCGACGATGAGCAGTTCTTC; cdr3_aa: CASSLPGGDDEQFF
d_call: NA; j_call: TRBJ1-1; clone_size: once; v_call: TRBV5-1; cdr3_nt: TGCGCCAGCAGCCTTAACTTGGGAGGCACTGAAGCTTTCTTT; cdr3_aa: CASSLNLGGTEAFF